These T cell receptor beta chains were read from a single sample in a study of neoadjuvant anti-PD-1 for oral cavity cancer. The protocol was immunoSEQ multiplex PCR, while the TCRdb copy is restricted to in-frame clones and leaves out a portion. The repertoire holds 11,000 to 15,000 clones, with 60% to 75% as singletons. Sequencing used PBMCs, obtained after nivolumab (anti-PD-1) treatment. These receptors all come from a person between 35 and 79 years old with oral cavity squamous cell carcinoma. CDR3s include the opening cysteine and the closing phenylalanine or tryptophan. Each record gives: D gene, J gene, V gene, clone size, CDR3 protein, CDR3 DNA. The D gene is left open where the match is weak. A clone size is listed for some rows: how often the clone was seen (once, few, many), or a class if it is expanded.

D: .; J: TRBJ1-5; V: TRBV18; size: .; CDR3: CASSPNSNQPQHF; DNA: TGTGCCAGCTCACCAAATAGCAATCAGCCCCAGCATTTT
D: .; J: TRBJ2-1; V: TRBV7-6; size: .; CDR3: CASSSELSGYNEQFF; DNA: TGTGCCAGCAGCTCGGAGCTAAGTGGGTACAATGAGCAGTTCTTC
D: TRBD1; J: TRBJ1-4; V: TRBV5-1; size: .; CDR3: CASSPLQGAEKLFF; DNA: TGCGCCAGCAGCCCATTACAGGGGGCTGAAAAACTGTTTTTT
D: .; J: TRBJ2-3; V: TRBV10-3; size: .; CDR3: CAISESGVDSTDTQYF; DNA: TGTGCCATCAGTGAGTCGGGAGTTGACAGCACAGATACGCAGTATTTT
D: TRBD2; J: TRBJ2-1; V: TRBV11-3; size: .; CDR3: CASSLSGSYNEQFF; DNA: TGTGCCAGCAGCTTAAGCGGGAGTTACAATGAGCAGTTCTTC
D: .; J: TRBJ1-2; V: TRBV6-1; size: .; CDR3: CASSSTGPYGYTF; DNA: TGTGCCAGCAGTTCGACAGGCCCCTATGGCTACACCTTC
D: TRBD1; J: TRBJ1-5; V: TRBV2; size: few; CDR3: CASSEVGTGSQPQHF; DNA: TGTGCCAGCAGTGAAGTAGGGACAGGGAGTCAGCCCCAGCATTTT
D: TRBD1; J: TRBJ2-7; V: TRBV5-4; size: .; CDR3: CASSIMTGSYEQYF; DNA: TGTGCCAGCAGCATTATGACAGGGAGCTACGAGCAGTACTTC
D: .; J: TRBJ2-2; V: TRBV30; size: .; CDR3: CAWSRAYTGELFF; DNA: TGTGCCTGGAGTAGGGCATACACCGGGGAGCTGTTTTTT
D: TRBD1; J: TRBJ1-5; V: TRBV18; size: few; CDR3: CASSTQGAQNQPQHF; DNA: TGTGCCAGCTCAACACAGGGGGCCCAAAATCAGCCCCAGCATTTT
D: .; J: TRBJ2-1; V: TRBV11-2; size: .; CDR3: CASSLVGRGNEQFF; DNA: TGTGCCAGCAGCTTAGTTGGCAGGGGCAATGAGCAGTTCTTC
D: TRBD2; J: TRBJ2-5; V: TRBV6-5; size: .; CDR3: CASSSFSGSLETQYF; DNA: TGTGCCAGCAGTTCGTTTAGCGGGAGTTTGGAGACCCAGTACTTC
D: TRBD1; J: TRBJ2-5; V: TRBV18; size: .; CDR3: CASSSSPTGGRQETQYF; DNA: TGTGCCAGCTCATCCTCGCCTACAGGGGGCCGACAAGAGACCCAGTACTTC
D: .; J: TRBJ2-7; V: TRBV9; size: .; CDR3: CASSVALASAEQYF; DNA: TGTGCCAGCAGCGTAGCGCTAGCGAGCGCCGAGCAGTACTTC
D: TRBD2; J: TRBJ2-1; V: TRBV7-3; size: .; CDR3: CASRELAGDEQFF; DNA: TGTGCCAGCAGGGAACTAGCGGGAGATGAGCAGTTCTTC
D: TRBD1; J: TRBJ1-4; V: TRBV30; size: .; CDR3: CAWSVLYGTGENEKLFF; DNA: TGTGCCTGGAGTGTATTGTACGGGACAGGCGAAAATGAAAAACTGTTTTTT
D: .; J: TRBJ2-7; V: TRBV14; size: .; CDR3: CASSYSTGTEQYF; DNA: TGTGCCAGCAGCTACTCTACAGGGACCGAGCAGTACTTC
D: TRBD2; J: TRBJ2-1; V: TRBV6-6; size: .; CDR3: CASMGVGGRAYNEQFF; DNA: TGTGCCAGCATGGGGGTTGGCGGGAGAGCCTACAATGAGCAGTTCTTC
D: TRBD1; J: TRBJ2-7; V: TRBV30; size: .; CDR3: CAWNPGTGSYEQYF; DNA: TGTGCCTGGAACCCCGGGACAGGGAGTTACGAGCAGTACTTC
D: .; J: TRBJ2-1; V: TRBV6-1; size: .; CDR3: CASSSTVNTYNEQFF; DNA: TGTGCCAGCAGTTCGACAGTGAACACCTACAATGAGCAGTTCTTC
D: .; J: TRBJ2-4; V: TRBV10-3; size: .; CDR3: CAISEGLDSAKNIQYF; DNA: TGTGCCATCAGTGAGGGGCTAGATTCCGCCAAAAACATTCAGTACTTC
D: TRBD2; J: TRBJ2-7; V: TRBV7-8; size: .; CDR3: CASSLSSGSYEQYF; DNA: TGTGCCAGCAGCTTGAGTAGCGGGAGTTACGAGCAGTACTTC
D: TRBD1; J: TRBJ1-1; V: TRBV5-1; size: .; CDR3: CASSLDRVGNTEAFF; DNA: TGCGCCAGCAGCTTAGACAGGGTTGGGAACACTGAAGCTTTCTTT
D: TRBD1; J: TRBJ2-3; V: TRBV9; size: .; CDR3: CASTDRVTDTQYF; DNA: TGTGCCAGCACCGACAGGGTTACAGATACGCAGTATTTT
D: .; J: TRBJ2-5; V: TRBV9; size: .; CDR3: CASSGGAGSQETQYF; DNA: TGTGCCAGCAGCGGAGGAGCGGGTTCCCAAGAGACCCAGTACTTC
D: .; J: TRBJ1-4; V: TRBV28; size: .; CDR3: CASSLVATTNEKLFF; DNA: TGTGCCAGCAGTTTAGTAGCTACAACTAATGAAAAACTGTTTTTT
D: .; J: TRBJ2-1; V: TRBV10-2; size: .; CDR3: CASSVVAPEQFF; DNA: TGCGCCAGCAGTGTCGTTGCCCCTGAGCAGTTCTTC
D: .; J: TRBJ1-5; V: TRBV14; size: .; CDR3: CASSQDHSQPQHF; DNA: TGTGCCAGCAGCCAAGATCATTCTCAGCCCCAGCATTTT
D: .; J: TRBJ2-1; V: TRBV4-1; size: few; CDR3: CASSPASSYNEQFF; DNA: TGCGCCAGCAGCCCGGCCAGCTCCTACAATGAGCAGTTCTTC
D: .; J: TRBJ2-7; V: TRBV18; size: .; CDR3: CASSPGGQTYEQYF; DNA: TGTGCCAGCTCCCCAGGGGGGCAGACCTACGAGCAGTACTTC
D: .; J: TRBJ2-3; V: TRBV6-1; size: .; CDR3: CASIGGHTGDTQYF; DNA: TGTGCCAGCATCGGCGGGCACACGGGAGATACGCAGTATTTT
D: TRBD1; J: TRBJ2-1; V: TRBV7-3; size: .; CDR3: CASSSAGAGGNEQFF; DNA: TGTGCCAGCAGCTCAGCCGGGGCAGGGGGCAATGAGCAGTTCTTC
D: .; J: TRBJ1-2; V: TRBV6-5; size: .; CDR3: CASSYSVGRLGYTF; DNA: TGTGCCAGCAGTTACTCGGTGGGACGGTTGGGCTACACCTTC
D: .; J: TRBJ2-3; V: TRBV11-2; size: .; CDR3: CASSLGGTDTQYF; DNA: TGTGCCAGCAGCCTAGGGGGCACAGATACGCAGTATTTT
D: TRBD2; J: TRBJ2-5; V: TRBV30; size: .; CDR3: CAFTGLAGETQYF; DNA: TGTGCCTTCACGGGACTAGCGGGAGAGACCCAGTACTTC
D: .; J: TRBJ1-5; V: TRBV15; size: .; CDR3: CATSRDGNQPQHF; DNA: TGTGCCACCAGCAGAGATGGGAATCAGCCCCAGCATTTT
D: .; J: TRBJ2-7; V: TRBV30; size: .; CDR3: CAWSVPSLLEQYF; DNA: TGTGCCTGGAGTGTGCCCTCCCTCCTCGAGCAGTACTTC
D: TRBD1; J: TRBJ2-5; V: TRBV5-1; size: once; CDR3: CASSLGDRREETQYF; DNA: TGCGCCAGCAGCTTGGGGGACAGGCGGGAAGAGACCCAGTACTTC
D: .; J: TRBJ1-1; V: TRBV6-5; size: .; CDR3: CASGRGADTEAFF; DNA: TGTGCCAGCGGCCGGGGGGCTGACACTGAAGCTTTCTTT
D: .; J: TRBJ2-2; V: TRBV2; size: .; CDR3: CASSLRGTDYQRGELFF; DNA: TGTGCCAGCTCCCTCAGAGGGACTGACTACCAAAGGGGGGAGCTGTTTTTT
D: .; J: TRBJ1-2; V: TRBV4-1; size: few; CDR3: CASSQERGERTEVNYGYTF; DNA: TGCGCCAGCAGCCAAGAAAGGGGCGAGCGGACAGAAGTTAACTATGGCTACACCTTC
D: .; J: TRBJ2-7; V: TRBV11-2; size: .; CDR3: CASSLDGTSIYEQYF; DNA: TGTGCCAGCAGCTTAGATGGCACATCTATCTACGAGCAGTACTTC
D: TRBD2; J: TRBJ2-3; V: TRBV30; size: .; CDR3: CAWIQAGAPGDTQYF; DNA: TGTGCCTGGATCCAAGCGGGAGCCCCGGGAGATACGCAGTATTTT
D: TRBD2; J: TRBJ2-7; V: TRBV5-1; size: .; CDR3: CASSGGTSDTYEQYF; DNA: TGCGCCAGCAGCGGCGGGACTAGCGACACCTACGAGCAGTACTTC
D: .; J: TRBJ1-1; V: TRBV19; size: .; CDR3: CASSIGLQTEAFF; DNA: TGTGCCAGTAGTATTGGATTACAGACTGAAGCTTTCTTT
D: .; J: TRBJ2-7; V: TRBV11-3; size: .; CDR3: CASSWGGRLPYEQYF; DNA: TGTGCCAGCAGCTGGGGGGGGCGACTACCCTACGAGCAGTACTTC
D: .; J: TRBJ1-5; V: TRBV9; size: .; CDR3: CASSVGGTPNQPQHF; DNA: TGTGCCAGCAGCGTAGGGGGGACACCTAATCAGCCCCAGCATTTT
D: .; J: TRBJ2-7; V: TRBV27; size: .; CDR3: CASSPVRTAYYEQYF; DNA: TGTGCCAGCAGCCCCGTCCGAACCGCCTACTACGAGCAGTACTTC
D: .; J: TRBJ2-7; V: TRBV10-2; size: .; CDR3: CASSETNEQYF; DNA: TGCGCCAGCAGTGAGACGAACGAGCAGTACTTC
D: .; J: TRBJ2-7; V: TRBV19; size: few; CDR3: CASTPPGNSYEQYF; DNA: TGTGCCAGTACCCCCCCGGGGAACTCCTACGAGCAGTACTTC
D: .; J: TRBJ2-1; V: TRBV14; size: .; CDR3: CASSQAPGSLGEQFF; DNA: TGTGCCAGCAGCCAAGCGCCCGGGAGTCTGGGTGAGCAGTTCTTC
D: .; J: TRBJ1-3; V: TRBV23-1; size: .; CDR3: CASRSGRNSGNTIYF; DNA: TGCGCCAGCAGATCGGGACGGAACTCTGGAAACACCATATATTTT
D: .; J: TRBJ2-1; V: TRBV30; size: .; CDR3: CAWSGQYRGPGQQFF; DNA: TGTGCCTGGAGTGGCCAATACCGCGGCCCCGGCCAGCAGTTCTTC